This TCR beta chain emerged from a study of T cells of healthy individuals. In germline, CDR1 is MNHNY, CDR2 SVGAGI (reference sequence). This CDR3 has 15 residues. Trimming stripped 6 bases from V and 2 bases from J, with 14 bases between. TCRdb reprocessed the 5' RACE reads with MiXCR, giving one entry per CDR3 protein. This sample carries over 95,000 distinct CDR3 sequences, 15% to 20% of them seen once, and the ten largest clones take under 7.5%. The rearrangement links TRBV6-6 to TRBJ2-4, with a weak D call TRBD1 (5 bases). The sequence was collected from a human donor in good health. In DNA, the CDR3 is TGTGCCAGCAGCCGTACCGACAGAACCAAAAACATTCAGTACTTC. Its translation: CASSRTDRTKNIQYF.